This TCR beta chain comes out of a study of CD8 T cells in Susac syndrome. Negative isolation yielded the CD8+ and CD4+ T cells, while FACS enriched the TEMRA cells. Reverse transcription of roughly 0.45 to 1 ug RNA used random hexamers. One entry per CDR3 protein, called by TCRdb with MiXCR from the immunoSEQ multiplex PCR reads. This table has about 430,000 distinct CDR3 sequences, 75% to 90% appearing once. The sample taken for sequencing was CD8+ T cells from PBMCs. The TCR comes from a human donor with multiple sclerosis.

This CDR3 reads CASTYGGNQPQHF. The CDR3 bases are TGTGCCAGTACTTATGGGGGGAATCAGCCCCAGCATTTT. This chain links TRBV19 with TRBJ1-5, with D possibly TRBD1 on 5 matching bases. The V end lost 7 bases, the J end lost 4 bases, and 11 bases lay between the germline ends. Germline CDR1 reads LNHDA; CDR2 reads SQIVND (reference sequence). The CDR3 has 13 amino acids.